These 19 T cell receptor beta chains were all obtained from the same sample, sequenced in a study of blood T cell repertoires in COVID-19. Here immunoSEQ multiplex PCR was the method, and the copy in TCRdb shows in-frame clones only, minus some. The sample consists of 310,000 or so clones, roughly 90% of them appearing once. Source material: PBMCs or T cells enriched from blood (not recorded which). The receptors shown here come from a woman younger than 45 who had recovered from COVID-19.

The chain recombines TRBV6-2 or TRBV6-3 with TRBJ1-1; D remains unclear. The CDR3 runs to 13 residues. Germline values: CDR1 MNHEY, CDR2 SVGEGT. Trimming shortened V by 10 bases and J by 1 base, and 13 bases separated the two germline ends. This chain's CDR3 is CATSERTNTEAFF. The CDR3, as DNA: TGTGCCACCAGCGAGCGAACGAACACTGAAGCTTTCTTT.

The rearrangement uses TRBV29-1 and TRBJ2-7; the D gene is possibly TRBD2 (6 bases). The CDR3 has 11 amino acids. The V and J ends lost 6 bases and 5 bases respectively, with 11 bases between them. Germline V CDR1 and CDR2: SQVTM, ANQGSEA. CDR3 region: CSVGGIHEQYF. In DNA form, the CDR3 reads TGCAGCGTGGGGGGAATCCACGAGCAGTACTTC.

The chain combines TRBV5-4 with TRBJ2-1; D ambiguous. Germline loops: CDR1 SGHNT, CDR2 YYREEE (reference sequence). V dropped 1 base and J dropped 8 bases, with 13 bases sitting between them. The CDR3 has 14 residues. CDR3: CASSLRSSSYEQFF. The CDR3 bases are TGTGCCAGCAGCTTGAGGAGCAGTAGCTATGAGCAGTTCTTC.

The chain carries TRBV3-1 (or the pseudogene TRBV3-2) and TRBJ2-7; a possible D gene is TRBD2 (6 bases). Germline CDR1 is LGHDT and CDR2 is YNNKEL (reference sequence). This CDR3 is 15 amino acids long. The germline V and J ends were trimmed by 2 bases and 0 bases, with 11 bases remaining between them. The CDR3 sequence: CASSQSSGSSYEQYF. The CDR3 DNA sequence: TGTGCCAGCAGCCAATCCAGCGGGTCCTCCTACGAGCAGTACTTC.

This rearrangement joins TRBV7-9 to TRBJ2-1, with D uncertain. CDR1 is SEHNR and CDR2 is FQNEAQ in the germline V gene (reference sequence). The CDR3 sequence is 12 residues long. V lost 4 bases and J lost 11, with 12 bases in between. CDR3 sequence reads: CASSSTQAKQFF. The CDR3 DNA follows: TGTGCCAGCAGCTCCACCCAGGCAAAGCAGTTCTTC.

This chain joins TRBV7-2 and TRBJ2-7; no clear D. CDR3 length: 15 residues. The V gene lost 2 bases and the J gene lost 6 bases, with 17 bases spanning the gap. Germline V gene lookup returns CDR1 SGHTA and CDR2 FQGNSA. CDR3 region: CASSLTKLAYGEQYF. The CDR3 DNA sequence: TGTGCCAGCAGCTTAACTAAACTTGCTTATGGCGAGCAGTACTTC.

This chain uses TRBV11-1 with TRBJ1-1; D gene uncertain. Germline lookup yields CDR1 SGHAT and CDR2 FQDESV (reference sequence). The CDR3 is 11 amino acids. The CDR3 sequence is CATAEGGVAFF. As DNA, the CDR3 is TGTGCTACAGCCGAGGGTGGCGTAGCTTTCTTT.

This clone was picked up one time. The chain couples TRBV12-3 or TRBV12-4 to TRBJ2-3; TRBD2 matches 9 bases. The CDR3 contains 13 residues. Losses at the gene ends were 8 bases for V and 6 bases for J; bases not matched to a gene: 6. DNA for the CDR3: TGTGCCAGCCGCCTAGCGGGATCGGATACGCAGTATTTT. Translating gives CASRLAGSDTQYF.

The chain is built from TRBV4-3 and TRBJ2-1, with 8 bases lining up with TRBD2. Germline lookup yields CDR1 LGHNA and CDR2 YSLEER. The CDR3 is 16 amino acids. V was clipped by 5 bases and J by 0 bases; unmatched bases: 6. CDR3 DNA sequence: TGCGCCAGCAGCAAACTAGCGGTTAGCTCCTACAATGAGCAGTTCTTC. As protein: CASSKLAVSSYNEQFF.

The chain carries TRBV7-3 and TRBJ1-6, with D possibly being TRBD1 (5 bases). V was pared by 3 bases and J by 9 bases, with 9 bases between. This CDR3 is built from 13 residues. The germline CDR1 and CDR2 sequences are SGHTA and FQGTGA. In nucleotides, the CDR3 is TGTGCCAGCAGCTTGGACATGAGTTCACCCCTCCACTTT. Translated: CASSLDMSSPLHF.

The chain carries TRBV4-3 and TRBJ2-6, with D possibly matching TRBD1 (5 bases). The V gene's germline CDR1 is LGHNA and CDR2 YSLEER. V lost 0 bases, J lost 1 base, and 13 bases lay in between. The CDR3 is 18 amino acids. The CDR3 loop is CASSQEARARSGANVLTF. The CDR3 DNA reads as TGCGCCAGCAGCCAAGAGGCCAGGGCGAGATCTGGGGCCAACGTCCTGACTTTC.

The chain is built from TRBV27 and TRBJ1-1; 12 nucleotides match TRBD1. The CDR3 extends over 14 amino acids. V lost 1 base, J lost 11 bases, and 5 bases stayed unmatched. The germline gives CDR1 MNHEY, CDR2 SMNVEV (reference sequence). The chain's CDR3 is CASSLLGQGAYAFF. In DNA, the CDR3 is TGTGCCAGCAGTTTATTGGGACAGGGGGCCTACGCTTTCTTT.

The chain's CDR3 is CASSLSSGRALETQYF. CDR3 sequence (DNA): TGTGCCAGCAGCTTGTCTAGCGGGAGGGCCTTAGAGACCCAGTACTTC. This chain joins TRBV5-4 and TRBJ2-5, with TRBD2 matching 12 bases. Trimming took 1 base from V and 4 from J; bases not matched to a gene: 5. CDR1 and CDR2 from the germline V gene are SGHNT and YYREEE (reference sequence). The CDR3 totals 16 residues.

The CDR3 spells CASSQSGQGFAEQYF. DNA of the CDR3: TGCGCCAGCAGTCAATCGGGACAGGGGTTTGCCGAGCAGTACTTC. The chain combines TRBV23-1 with TRBJ2-7; 10 bases align to TRBD1. Being an ORF, TRBV23-1 has a function that is uncertain. Trimming at V came to 0 bases and at J to 6 bases, leaving 5 bases not matched to a gene. This CDR3 region has 15 residues.

The chain is built from TRBV4-1 and TRBJ2-7; TRBD2 agrees at 14 bases. The CDR3 length is 16 residues. The J segment lost 2 bases and the V segment lost 1 base, leaving 1 base of the junction unmatched. Germline CDR1 MGHRA, CDR2 YSYEKL. DNA of the CDR3: TGCGCCAGCAGCCAAGGACTAGCGGGAGGGCCCTACGAGCAGTACTTC. This codes for CASSQGLAGGPYEQYF.

J is TRBJ2-5 and V is TRBV12-3 or TRBV12-4; 8 positions match TRBD2. The V segment lost 6 bases and the J segment 2 bases; nucleotides outside the gene matches: 2. The length of the CDR3 is 13 residues. For the CDR3, the DNA is TGTGCCAGCAGCTCTAGCGGGCAAGAGACCCAGTACTTC. It is translated as CASSSSGQETQYF.

Concerning this clone itself: The same CDR3 is also encoded by other DNA sequences in this sample. This chain uses TRBV19 with TRBJ1-5; 7 positions match TRBD1. V was pared by 5 bases and J by 3 bases, with 1 base of the junction left unmatched. CDR1 is LNHDA, CDR2 SQIVND, per germline (reference sequence). The CDR3 is made up of 13 amino acids. CDR3 region: CASSDRVNQPQHF. The DNA of the CDR3 is TGTGCCAGTAGTGACAGGGTCAATCAGCCCCAGCATTTT.

The chain is built from TRBV28 and TRBJ2-1, with no clear D. V was pared by 3 bases and J by 7 bases, with 7 bases between. Germline V gives CDR1 MDHEN, CDR2 SYDVKM. The CDR3 is 12 amino acids. The CDR3 DNA reads TGTGCCAGCAGTTTTTGGCAAAATGAGCAGTTCTTC. It yields the protein CASSFWQNEQFF.

This chain links TRBV5-1 with TRBJ2-3; 12 positions agree with TRBD1. V gave up 0 bases and J gave up 3 bases; unmatched junction bases: 5. This CDR3 region has 17 residues. Germline V gene sequence: CDR1 SGHRS, CDR2 YFSETQ. DNA of the CDR3: TGCGCCAGCAGCTTGGCCAGGGGACAGGGGGCAACAGATACGCAGTATTTT. It translates to CASSLARGQGATDTQYF.